What follows are 27 T cell receptor beta chains derived from one specimen sequenced in a study of blood T cell repertoires in COVID-19. Clones were read by immunoSEQ multiplex PCR, and TCRdb kept only the in-frame ones, dropping some. Among roughly 120,000 clones listed, 90% were seen once. Specimen: peripheral blood. The receptors were sampled from a human donor with active COVID-19. The donor label of this sample is uncertain.

The rearrangement links TRBV5-1 to TRBJ1-3; no definite D call. V shed 4 bases and J shed 4 bases, with 15 bases lying between them. Germline values: CDR1 SGHRS, CDR2 YFSETQ. The CDR3 runs 15 residues. The CDR3 bases are TGCGCCAGCAGCGTCCCTGTCTCGCGCGGAAACACCATATATTTT. It is translated as CASSVPVSRGNTIYF. Together with reference TRBV5-1 and TRBJ1-3, the CDR3 gives the full variable domain: KAGVTQTPRYLIKTRGQQVTLSCSPISGHRSVSWYQQTPGQGLQFLFEYFSETQRNKGNFPGRFSGRQFSNSRSEMNVSTLELGDSALYLCASSVPVSRGNTIYFGEGSWLTVV.

The chain's CDR3 is CASSLQGGTDTQYF. In DNA form, the CDR3 reads TGTGCCAGCAGCTTACAGGGCGGCACAGATACGCAGTATTTT. This chain connects TRBV7-3 to TRBJ2-3; possible D gene TRBD1, 5 bases. The CDR3 consists of 14 residues. V was trimmed by 2 bases and J by 1 base, leaving 7 bases between them. CDR1 and CDR2 (germline): SGHTA, FQGTGA.

The CDR3 bases are TGTGCCAGCTCAGGGGAACAGGGTCGGTACGAGCAGTACTTC. It is translated as CASSGEQGRYEQYF. The rearrangement links TRBV18 to TRBJ2-7; tentative D call: TRBD1 (6 bases). The CDR3 has 14 amino acids. Trimming removed 5 bases from V and 4 bases from J, with 15 bases in between. Germline-derived CDR1 and CDR2 are KGHSH and LQKENI.

This chain uses TRBV19 with TRBJ2-5; 9 nucleotides agree with TRBD1. Germline loops: CDR1 LNHDA, CDR2 SQIVND (reference sequence). CDR3 length: 16 residues. After removal of 2 bases from V and 0 bases from J, the junction contained 4 bases not matched to a gene. CDR3: CASSIIGQGYQETQYF. CDR3 bases: TGTGCCAGTAGTATAATAGGACAGGGGTACCAAGAGACCCAGTACTTC.

This chain uses TRBV7-9 with TRBJ2-5, with D uncertain. Trimming left V 2 bases short and J 5 bases short, with 15 bases between. The germline gives CDR1 SEHNR, CDR2 FQNEAQ (reference sequence). CDR3 length: 15 residues. CDR3 bases: TGTGCCAGCAGCTTATCAGGCAGGATGATGGAGACCCAGTACTTC. This gives the protein CASSLSGRMMETQYF. Full variable domain (missing parts from reference TRBV7-9 and TRBJ2-5): DTGVSQNPRHKITKRGQNVTFRCDPISEHNRLYWYRQTLGQGPEFLTYFQNEAQLEKSRLLSDRFSAERPKGSFSTLEIQRTEQGDSAMYLCASSLSGRMMETQYFGPGTRLLVL.

The rearrangement joins TRBV19 to TRBJ2-4; TRBD1 agrees at 9 bases. The ends lost 4 bases at V and 2 bases at J; junction bases unmatched: 6. The CDR3 has 16 amino acids. Germline CDR1 reads LNHDA; CDR2 reads SQIVND (reference sequence). The CDR3 loop is CASSTGQGITKNIQYF. CDR3 sequence (DNA): TGTGCCAGTAGTACCGGACAGGGGATTACCAAAAACATTCAGTACTTC. The full variable domain, rest sourced from reference TRBV19 and TRBJ2-4, is DGGITQSPKYLFRKEGQNVTLSCEQNLNHDAMYWYRQDPGQGLRLIYYSQIVNDFQKGDIAEGYSVSREKKESFPLTVTSAQKNPTAFYLCASSTGQGITKNIQYFGAGTRLSVL.

The V gene is TRBV30, the J gene TRBJ2-5; TRBD2 agrees at 11 bases. The CDR3 is made up of 20 amino acids. CDR1 and CDR2 from the germline V gene are GTSNPN and SVGIG (reference sequence). With 0 bases clipped from V and 3 bases from J, the junction kept 18 bases outside the gene matches. The CDR3 DNA follows: TGTGCCTGGAGTGTACAAAAGGCGGGCGGTAGCGGGGGGGATGAAGAGACCCAGTACTTC. Amino acid sequence: CAWSVQKAGGSGGDEETQYF.

The rearrangement joins TRBV7-6 to TRBJ1-1; TRBD1 might be the D (5 bases). Germline values: CDR1 SGHVS, CDR2 FNYEAQ. The CDR3 length is 15 residues. V lost 2 bases and J lost 4, with 14 bases in between. The CDR3 loop is CASSLRQGSGTEAFF. Written as DNA, the CDR3 is TGTGCCAGCAGCTTACGTCAGGGATCGGGCACTGAAGCTTTCTTT. The complete variable domain, with remaining parts taken from reference TRBV7-6 and TRBJ1-1, reads GAGVSQSPRYKVTKRGQDVALRCDPISGHVSLYWYRQALGQGPEFLTYFNYEAQQDKSGLPNDRFSAERPEGSISTLTIQRTEQRDSAMYRCASSLRQGSGTEAFFGQGTRLTVV.

The chain is built from TRBV5-1 and TRBJ2-1, with 7 bases aligning to TRBD2. The CDR3 loop spans 13 amino acids. The ends lost 4 bases at V and 8 bases at J; junction bases unmatched: 6. Germline loops: CDR1 SGHRS, CDR2 YFSETQ. This chain's CDR3 is CASSRLGGDEQFF. The CDR3, as DNA: TGCGCCAGCAGCAGGCTGGGGGGGGATGAGCAGTTCTTC.

The chain carries TRBV4-1 and TRBJ2-7; TRBD1 might be the D (7 bases). Trimming took 5 bases from V and 0 from J, leaving 14 bases between them. The CDR3 loop spans 15 amino acids. The germline V gene encodes CDR1 MGHRA and CDR2 YSYEKL. The DNA for the CDR3 is TGCGCCAGCAGCAAATCAGGGGGGAGCTCCTACGAGCAGTACTTC. Protein sequence: CASSKSGGSSYEQYF.

This chain uses TRBV5-1 with TRBJ2-3, with TRBD1 identical over 11 bases. The length of the CDR3 is 15 residues. V was pared by 4 bases and J by 1 base, with 2 bases of the junction left unmatched. Germline assignment: CDR1 SGHRS and CDR2 YFSETQ. The CDR3 region has the DNA TGCGCCAGCAGCATGGACAGGGGGCGCACAGATACGCAGTATTTT. Amino acids: CASSMDRGRTDTQYF.

In this sample, this clone turned up a few times. V and J are TRBV10-1 and TRBJ1-2, with 7 bases identical to TRBD1. The CDR3 loop spans 14 amino acids. Germline V CDR1 and CDR2: WNHNN, SYGVQD (reference sequence). J was trimmed by 8 bases and V by 3 bases; bases with no gene match: 9. As DNA, the CDR3 is TGCGCCAGCAGTGAAGGGGACAGCTCGGGCGGCTACACCTTC. This encodes CASSEGDSSGGYTF.

The chain uses TRBV7-8 and TRBJ1-5; D is ambiguous. The CDR3 contains 15 residues. CDR1 and CDR2 from the germline V gene are SGHVS and FQNEAQ. V was cut by 0 bases and J by 0 bases, with 6 bases left in between. CDR3 residues: CASSLARGSNQPQHF. In DNA form, the CDR3 reads TGTGCCAGCAGCTTAGCTCGGGGTAGCAATCAGCCCCAGCATTTT.

The chain recombines TRBV9 with TRBJ2-5; possibly TRBD2 for D (5 bases). V shed 4 bases and J shed 3 bases, with 13 bases lying between them. Germline values: CDR1 SGDLS, CDR2 YYNGEE. This CDR3 region has 14 residues. The CDR3, as DNA: TGTGCCAGCAGCCTGGTGGGGAGAGAAGAGACCCAGTACTTC. It specifies CASSLVGREETQYF.

The chain combines TRBV21-1 with TRBJ1-3; the table's D call of TRBD1 was not tested on the DNA. TRBV21-1 is marked as a pseudogene. The CDR3 has 17 amino acids. CDR3 DNA: TGTGCCAGCAGCAAACCGGGACAGGGGGCAGCTGGAAACACCATATATTTT. Its protein product is CASSKPGQGAAGNTIYF.

This clone has only one observation. At one boundary the junction diverges from the germline segment, which might be a read error. The rearrangement uses TRBV3-1 (or the pseudogene TRBV3-2) and TRBJ2-1; D possibly corresponds to TRBD2 (6 bases). The germline V gene has CDR1 LGHDT and CDR2 YNNKEL (reference sequence). The CDR3 is 12 amino acids. DNA of the CDR3: TGTGCCAGCAGCCAAGGGGAGGCAGAAGTACTCTTC. Protein product: CASSQGEAEVLF.

J is TRBJ1-5 and V is TRBV5-6; D is undetermined. This CDR3 is built from 13 residues. The germline CDR1 and CDR2 sequences are SGHDT and YYEEEE. Between the trimmed V and J ends, which lost 4 bases and 4 bases, there was a span of 9 bases. CDR3 coding DNA: TGTGCCAGCAGCCGTGGAGGGAATCAGCCCCAGCATTTT. Its translation is CASSRGGNQPQHF.

V usage is TRBV6-2 or TRBV6-3 and J usage is TRBJ2-2; no reliable D call. CDR1 is MNHEY, CDR2 SVGEGT, per germline. V lost 3 bases, J lost 3 bases, and 8 bases lay in between. CDR3 length equals 14 residues. The CDR3 region is CASSYIQYTGELFF. The DNA of the CDR3 is TGTGCCAGCAGTTATATACAGTACACCGGGGAGCTGTTTTTT.

CDR3 amino acids: CASSETSRGVSSPLHF. CDR3 DNA sequence: TGTGCCAGCAGCGAAACCAGCAGGGGGGTTTCCTCACCCCTCCACTTT. This chain uses TRBV7-8 with TRBJ1-6; TRBD1 agrees at 7 bases. The CDR3 totals 16 residues. Germline V gene lookup returns CDR1 SGHVS and CDR2 FQNEAQ. J lost 10 bases, V lost 5 bases, and 14 bases had no gene match.

The CDR3 here is CASSLGQRYEQYF. CDR3 nucleotide sequence: TGTGCCAGCAGCTTGGGACAGCGCTACGAGCAGTACTTC. J is TRBJ2-7 and V is TRBV7-3, with 7 bases matching TRBD1. The V and J ends lost 3 bases and 3 bases, in that order; junction bases with no gene match: 2. The germline CDR1 and CDR2 sequences are SGHTA and FQGTGA. The CDR3 is 13 residues long.

The chain uses TRBV19 and TRBJ1-5; tentatively, D is TRBD1 (5 bases). This CDR3 spans 16 amino acids. Germline CDR1 is LNHDA and CDR2 is SQIVND (reference sequence). Trimming removed 1 base at V and 4 bases at J, with 14 bases between. The CDR3 is CASSIVRQGGNQPQHF. CDR3 coding DNA: TGTGCCAGTAGTATAGTGAGGCAGGGTGGGAATCAGCCCCAGCATTTT.

This sequence joins TRBV25-1 and TRBJ2-1; D is perhaps TRBD1 (5 bases). The V end was cut by 0 bases, the J end by 9 bases, with 12 bases between. Per germline, CDR1 MGHDK and CDR2 SYGVNS. The CDR3 contains 14 residues. This CDR3 is CASSEYLGVVEQFF. CDR3 DNA sequence: TGTGCCAGCAGTGAATATCTAGGGGTTGTTGAGCAGTTCTTC.

This rearrangement joins TRBV19 to TRBJ2-1; D gene uncertain. Trimming removed 0 bases from V and 0 bases from J, with 9 bases in between. This CDR3 has 16 residues. Per the germline V gene, CDR1 is LNHDA and CDR2 is SQIVND (reference sequence). The CDR3 loop is CASSIETPISYNEQFF. Here the CDR3 DNA reads TGTGCCAGTAGTATAGAGACACCTATCTCCTACAATGAGCAGTTCTTC.

The chain links TRBV6-2 or TRBV6-3 to TRBJ1-1; TRBD1 is a possible D gene (6 bases). V gave up 1 base and J gave up 3 bases, with 15 bases separating them. The CDR3 is made up of 16 amino acids. Germline CDR1 is MNHEY and CDR2 is SVGEGT. The CDR3 region has the DNA TGTGCCAGCAGTTACTATATCGGGCCAGGGGACACTGAAGCTTTCTTT. It yields the protein CASSYYIGPGDTEAFF.

The V gene is TRBV11-1, the J gene TRBJ2-5; D may be TRBD2 (5 bases). The CDR3 consists of 15 residues. V was trimmed by 5 bases and J by 2 bases, leaving 15 bases between them. The V gene's germline CDR1 is SGHAT and CDR2 FQDESV (reference sequence). CDR3 protein: CASSIQKPGQETQYF. The CDR3 DNA reads as TGTGCCAGCAGCATACAGAAACCGGGGCAAGAGACCCAGTACTTC.

V is TRBV18 and J is TRBJ1-2; 8 bases line up with TRBD1. The germline V gene has CDR1 KGHSH and CDR2 LQKENI. The junction had 11 bases not matched to a gene; V was cut back by 0 bases and J by 5 bases. CDR3 length: 17 residues. The CDR3 sequence is CASSPPVNQGAWYGYTF. CDR3 nucleotide sequence: TGTGCCAGCTCACCACCGGTTAACCAGGGGGCATGGTATGGCTACACCTTC.

The rearrangement links TRBV5-1 to TRBJ1-4; D uncertain. The germline V gene encodes CDR1 SGHRS and CDR2 YFSETQ. V was pared by 0 bases and J by 0 bases, with 15 bases between. The CDR3 totals 18 residues. Here the CDR3 reads CASSLEQTTPTTNEKLFF. CDR3 bases: TGCGCCAGCAGCTTGGAACAGACGACCCCTACAACTAATGAAAAACTGTTTTTT.